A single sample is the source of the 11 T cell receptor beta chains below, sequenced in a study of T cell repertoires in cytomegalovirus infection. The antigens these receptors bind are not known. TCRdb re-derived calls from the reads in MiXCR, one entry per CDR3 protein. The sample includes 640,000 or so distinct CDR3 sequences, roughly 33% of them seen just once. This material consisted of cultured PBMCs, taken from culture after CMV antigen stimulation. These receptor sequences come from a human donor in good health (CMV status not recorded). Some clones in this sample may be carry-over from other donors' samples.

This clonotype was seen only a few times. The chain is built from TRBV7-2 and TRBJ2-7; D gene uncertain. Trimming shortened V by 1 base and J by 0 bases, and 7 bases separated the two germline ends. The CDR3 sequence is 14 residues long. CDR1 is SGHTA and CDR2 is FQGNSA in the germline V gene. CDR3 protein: CASSLDFGSYEQYF. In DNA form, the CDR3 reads TGTGCCAGCAGCTTAGACTTCGGCTCCTACGAGCAGTACTTC.

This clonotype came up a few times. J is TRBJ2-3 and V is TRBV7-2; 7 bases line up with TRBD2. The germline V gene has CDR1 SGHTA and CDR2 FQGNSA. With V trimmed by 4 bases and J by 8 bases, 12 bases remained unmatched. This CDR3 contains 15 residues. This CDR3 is CASSSRRGSQGTQYF. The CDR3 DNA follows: TGTGCCAGCAGCTCCCGGCGCGGGAGCCAAGGTACGCAGTATTTT.

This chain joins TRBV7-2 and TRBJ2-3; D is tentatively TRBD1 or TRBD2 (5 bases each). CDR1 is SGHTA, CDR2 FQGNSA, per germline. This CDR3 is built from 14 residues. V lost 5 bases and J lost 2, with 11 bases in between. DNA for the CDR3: TGTGCCAGCAGCACCGGGACGAACACAGATACGCAGTATTTT. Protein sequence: CASSTGTNTDTQYF.

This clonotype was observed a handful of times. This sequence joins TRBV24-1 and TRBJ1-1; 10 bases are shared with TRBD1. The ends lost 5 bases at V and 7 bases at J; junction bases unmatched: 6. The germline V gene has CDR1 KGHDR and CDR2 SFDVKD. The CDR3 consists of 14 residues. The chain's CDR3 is CATSGGTGENEAFF. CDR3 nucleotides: TGTGCCACCAGTGGTGGGACAGGGGAAAATGAAGCTTTCTTT.

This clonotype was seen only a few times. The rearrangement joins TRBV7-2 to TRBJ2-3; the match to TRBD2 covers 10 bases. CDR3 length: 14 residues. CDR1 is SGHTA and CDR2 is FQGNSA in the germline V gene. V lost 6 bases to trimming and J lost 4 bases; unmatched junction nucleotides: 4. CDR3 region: CASRAGGGSDTQYF. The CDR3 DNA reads TGTGCCAGCAGAGCGGGAGGGGGGTCAGATACGCAGTATTTT.

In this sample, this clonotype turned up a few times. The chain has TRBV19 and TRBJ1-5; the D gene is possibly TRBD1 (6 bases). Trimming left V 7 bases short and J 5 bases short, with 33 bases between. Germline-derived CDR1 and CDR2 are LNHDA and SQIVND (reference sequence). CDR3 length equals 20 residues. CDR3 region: CASTTLKGGTLNLADQPQHF. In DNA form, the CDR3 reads TGTGCCAGTACCACTCTAAAGGGGGGAACTCTCAATTTAGCAGATCAGCCCCAGCATTTT.

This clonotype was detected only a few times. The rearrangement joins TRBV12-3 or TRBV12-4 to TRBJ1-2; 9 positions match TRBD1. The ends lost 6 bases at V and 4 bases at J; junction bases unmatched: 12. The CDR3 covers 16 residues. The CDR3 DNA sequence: TGTGCCAGCAGCTCCGGGACAGGGATTTTCGGCTATGGCTACACCTTC. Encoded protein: CASSSGTGIFGYGYTF.

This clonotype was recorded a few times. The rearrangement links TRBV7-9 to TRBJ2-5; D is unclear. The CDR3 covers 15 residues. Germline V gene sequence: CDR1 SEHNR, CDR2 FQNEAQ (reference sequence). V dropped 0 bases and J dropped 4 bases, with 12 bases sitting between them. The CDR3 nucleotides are TGTGCCAGCAGCTTAGCGGGAATGGTGGGAGAGACCCAGTACTTC. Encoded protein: CASSLAGMVGETQYF.

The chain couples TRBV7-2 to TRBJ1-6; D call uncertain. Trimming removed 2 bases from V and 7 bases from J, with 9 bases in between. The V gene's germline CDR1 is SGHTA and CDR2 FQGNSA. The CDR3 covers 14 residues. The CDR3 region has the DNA TGTGCCAGCAGCTTAATGCAGATAAATTCACCCCTCCACTTT. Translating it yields CASSLMQINSPLHF.

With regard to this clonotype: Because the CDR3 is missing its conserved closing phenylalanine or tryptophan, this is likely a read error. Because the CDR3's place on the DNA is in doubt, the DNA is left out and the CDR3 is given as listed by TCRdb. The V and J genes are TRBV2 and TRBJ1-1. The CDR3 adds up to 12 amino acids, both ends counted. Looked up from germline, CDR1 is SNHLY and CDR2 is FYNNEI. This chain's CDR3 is CASSEGLQARTS.

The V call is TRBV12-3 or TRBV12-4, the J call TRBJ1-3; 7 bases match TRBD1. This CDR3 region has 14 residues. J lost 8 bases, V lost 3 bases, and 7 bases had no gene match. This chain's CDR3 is CASSFGQVGDTIYF. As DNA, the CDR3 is TGTGCCAGCAGTTTCGGACAGGTTGGGGACACCATATATTTT.